The T cell receptor (beta chain) under discussion was sequenced for a study of control samples from healthy donors and cancer patients. The CDR3 spans 14 residues. V lost 2 bases and J 1 base, leaving 8 bases between the germline ends. Germline V gene lookup returns CDR1 MNHNS and CDR2 SASEGT. The table came from immunoSEQ multiplex PCR; TCRdb's copy has only in-frame clones and leaves some out. Here the sample spans about 180,000 clones, about 90% being singletons. Sequencing was performed on blood. This receptor was identified in a woman in her forties or fifties in good health. The chain has TRBV6-1 and TRBJ1-1; D unresolved. The CDR3 region has the DNA TGTGCCAGCAGTGAATCGGGAGGGAACACTGAAGCTTTCTTT. Amino acids: CASSESGGNTEAFF.